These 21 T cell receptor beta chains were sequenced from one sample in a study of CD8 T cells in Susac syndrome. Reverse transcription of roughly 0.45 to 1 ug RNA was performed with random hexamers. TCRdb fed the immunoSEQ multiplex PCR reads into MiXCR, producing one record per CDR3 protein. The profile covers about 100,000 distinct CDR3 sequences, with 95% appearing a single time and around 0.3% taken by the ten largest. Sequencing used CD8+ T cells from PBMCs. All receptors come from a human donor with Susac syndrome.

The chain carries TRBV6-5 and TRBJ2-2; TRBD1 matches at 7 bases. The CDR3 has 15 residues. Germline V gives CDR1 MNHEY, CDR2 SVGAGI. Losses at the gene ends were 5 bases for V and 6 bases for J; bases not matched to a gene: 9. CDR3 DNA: TGTGCCAGCAGTAAACCGACAGGGACCCCCGGGGAGCTGTTTTTT. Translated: CASSKPTGTPGELFF.

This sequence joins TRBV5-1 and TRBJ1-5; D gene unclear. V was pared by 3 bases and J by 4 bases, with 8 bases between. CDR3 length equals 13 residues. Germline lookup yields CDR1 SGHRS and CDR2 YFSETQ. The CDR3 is CASSSDGNQPQHF. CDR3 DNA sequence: TGCGCCAGCAGCTCGGACGGGAATCAGCCCCAGCATTTT.

The CDR3 protein is CASSLGTGYYEQYF. CDR3 DNA sequence: TGTGCCAGCAGTTTAGGGACAGGGTACTACGAGCAGTACTTC. The chain has TRBV27 and TRBJ2-7; TRBD1 agrees at 9 bases. This CDR3 spans 14 amino acids. The germline gives CDR1 MNHEY, CDR2 SMNVEV (reference sequence). Trimming cost V 2 bases and J 3 bases; bases outside gene matches: 2.

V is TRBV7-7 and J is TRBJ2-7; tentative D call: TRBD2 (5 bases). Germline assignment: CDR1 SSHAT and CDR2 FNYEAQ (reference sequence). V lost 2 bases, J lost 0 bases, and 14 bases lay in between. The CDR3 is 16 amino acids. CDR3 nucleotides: TGTGCCAGCAGCTTATTGGGCCTGGGGAGCTCCTACGAGCAGTACTTC. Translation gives CASSLLGLGSSYEQYF.

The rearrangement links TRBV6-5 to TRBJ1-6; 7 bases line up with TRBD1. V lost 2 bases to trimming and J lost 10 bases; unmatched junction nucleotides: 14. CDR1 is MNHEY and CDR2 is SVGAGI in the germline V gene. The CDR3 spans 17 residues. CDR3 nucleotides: TGTGCCAGCAGTTACAACCCCTCACAGGGGATAGGATCACCCCTCCACTTT. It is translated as CASSYNPSQGIGSPLHF.

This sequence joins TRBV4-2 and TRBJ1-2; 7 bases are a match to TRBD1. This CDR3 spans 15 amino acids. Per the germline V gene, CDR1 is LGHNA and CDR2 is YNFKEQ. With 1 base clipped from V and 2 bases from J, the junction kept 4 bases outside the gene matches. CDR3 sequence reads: CASSQVEGQNYGYTF. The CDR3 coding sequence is TGTGCCAGCAGCCAAGTTGAGGGACAGAACTATGGCTACACCTTC.

The CDR3 is CSVASGTSNTGELFF. CDR3 coding DNA: TGCAGCGTCGCCAGCGGGACATCGAACACCGGGGAGCTGTTTTTT. The chain links TRBV29-1 to TRBJ2-2, with D possibly matching TRBD2 (7 bases). The V gene's germline CDR1 is SQVTM and CDR2 ANQGSEA. V lost 6 bases and J 0 bases, leaving 14 bases between the germline ends. The CDR3 is 15 residues long.

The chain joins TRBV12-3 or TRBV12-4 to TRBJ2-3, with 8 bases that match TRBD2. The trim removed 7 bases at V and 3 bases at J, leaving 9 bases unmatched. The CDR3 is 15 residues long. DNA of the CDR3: TGTGCCAGCACGGGGGGGGGCGCCCCGACAGATACGCAGTATTTT. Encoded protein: CASTGGGAPTDTQYF.

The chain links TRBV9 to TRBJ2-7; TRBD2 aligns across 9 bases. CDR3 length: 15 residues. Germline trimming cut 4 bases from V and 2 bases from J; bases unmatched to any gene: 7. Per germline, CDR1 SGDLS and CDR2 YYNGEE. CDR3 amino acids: CASSPPLAGAYEQYF. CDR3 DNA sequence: TGTGCCAGCAGCCCCCCGTTAGCGGGGGCCTACGAGCAGTACTTC. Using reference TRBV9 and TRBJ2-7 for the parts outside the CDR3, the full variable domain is DSGVTQTPKHLITATGQRVTLRCSPRSGDLSVYWYQQSLDQGLQFLIQYYNGEERAKGNILERFSAQQFPDLHSELNLSSLELGDSALYFCASSPPLAGAYEQYFGPGTRLTVT.

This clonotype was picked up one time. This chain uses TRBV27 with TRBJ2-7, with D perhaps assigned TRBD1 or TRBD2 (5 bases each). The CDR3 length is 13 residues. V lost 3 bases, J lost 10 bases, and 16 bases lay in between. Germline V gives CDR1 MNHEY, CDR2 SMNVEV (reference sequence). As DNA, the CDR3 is TGTGCCAGCAGTTTCCTCGGTAGGGGAGATCAGTACTTC. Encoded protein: CASSFLGRGDQYF.

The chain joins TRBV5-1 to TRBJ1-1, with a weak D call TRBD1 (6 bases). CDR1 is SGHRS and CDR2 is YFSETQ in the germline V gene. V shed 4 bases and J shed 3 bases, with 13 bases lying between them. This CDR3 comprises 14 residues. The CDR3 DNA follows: TGCGCCAGCAGCCACAAGGACAGATACACTGAAGCTTTCTTT. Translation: CASSHKDRYTEAFF.

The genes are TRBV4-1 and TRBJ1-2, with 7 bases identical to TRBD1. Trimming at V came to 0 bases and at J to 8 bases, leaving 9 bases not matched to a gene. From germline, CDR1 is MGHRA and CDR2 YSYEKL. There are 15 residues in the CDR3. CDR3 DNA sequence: TGCGCCAGCAGCCAAGAGTGGAGGGGGCGTTTAGGCTACACCTTC. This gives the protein CASSQEWRGRLGYTF.

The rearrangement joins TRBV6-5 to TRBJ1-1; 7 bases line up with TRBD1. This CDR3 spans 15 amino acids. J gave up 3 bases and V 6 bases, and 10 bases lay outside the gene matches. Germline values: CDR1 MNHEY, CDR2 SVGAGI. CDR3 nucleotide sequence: TGTGCCAGCAGCGACGCGGGACAGCTAGACACTGAAGCTTTCTTT. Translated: CASSDAGQLDTEAFF.

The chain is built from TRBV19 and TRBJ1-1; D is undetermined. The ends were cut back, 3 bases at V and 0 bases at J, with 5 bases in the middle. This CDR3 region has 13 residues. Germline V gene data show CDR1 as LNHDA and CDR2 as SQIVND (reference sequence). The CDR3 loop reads CASSIRLNTEAFF. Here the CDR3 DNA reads TGTGCCAGTAGTATTCGGCTGAACACTGAAGCTTTCTTT.

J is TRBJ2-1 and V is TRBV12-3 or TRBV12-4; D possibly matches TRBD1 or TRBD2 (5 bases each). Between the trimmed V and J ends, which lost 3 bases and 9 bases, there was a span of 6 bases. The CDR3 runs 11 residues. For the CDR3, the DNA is TGTGCCAGCAGTTTCGGGGCTGAGCAGTTCTTC. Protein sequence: CASSFGAEQFF.

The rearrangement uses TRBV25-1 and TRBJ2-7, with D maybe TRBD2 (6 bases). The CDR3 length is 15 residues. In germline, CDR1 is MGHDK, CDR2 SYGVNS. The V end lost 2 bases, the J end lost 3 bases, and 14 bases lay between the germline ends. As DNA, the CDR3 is TGTGCCAGCAGTGAACAGACCATGGGGGGCTACGAGCAGTACTTC. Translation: CASSEQTMGGYEQYF.

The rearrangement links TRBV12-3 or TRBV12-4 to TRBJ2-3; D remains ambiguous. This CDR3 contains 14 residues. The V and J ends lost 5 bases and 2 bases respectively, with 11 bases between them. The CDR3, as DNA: TGTGCCAGCAGTCCGCCGGATGCCACAGATACGCAGTATTTT. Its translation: CASSPPDATDTQYF.

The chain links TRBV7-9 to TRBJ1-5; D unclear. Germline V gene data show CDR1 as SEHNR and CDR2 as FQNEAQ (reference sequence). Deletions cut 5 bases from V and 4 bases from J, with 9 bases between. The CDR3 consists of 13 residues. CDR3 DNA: TGTGCCAGCAGCGCCGAAGGGAATCAGCCCCAGCATTTT. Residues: CASSAEGNQPQHF. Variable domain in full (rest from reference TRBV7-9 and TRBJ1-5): DTGVSQNPRHKITKRGQNVTFRCDPISEHNRLYWYRQTLGQGPEFLTYFQNEAQLEKSRLLSDRFSAERPKGSFSTLEIQRTEQGDSAMYLCASSAEGNQPQHFGDGTRLSIL.

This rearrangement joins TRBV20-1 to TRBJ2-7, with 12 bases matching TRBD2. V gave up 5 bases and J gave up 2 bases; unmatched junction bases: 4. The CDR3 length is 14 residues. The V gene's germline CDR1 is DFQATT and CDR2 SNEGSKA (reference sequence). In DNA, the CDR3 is TGCAGTGCTCTAGCGGGAGGGAACGCCTACGAGCAGTACTTC. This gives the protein CSALAGGNAYEQYF.

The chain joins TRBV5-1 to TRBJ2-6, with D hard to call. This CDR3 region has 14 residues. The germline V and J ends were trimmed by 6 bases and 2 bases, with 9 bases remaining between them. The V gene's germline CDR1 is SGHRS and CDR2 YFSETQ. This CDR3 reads CASTSPTGANVLTF. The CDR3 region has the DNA TGCGCCAGCACCAGCCCCACTGGGGCCAACGTCCTGACTTTC.

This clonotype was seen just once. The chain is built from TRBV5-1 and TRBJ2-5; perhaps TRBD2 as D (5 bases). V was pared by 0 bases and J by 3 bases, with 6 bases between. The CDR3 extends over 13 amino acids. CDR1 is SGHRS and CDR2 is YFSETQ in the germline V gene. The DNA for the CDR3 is TGCGCCAGCAGCTTGGCCGGGAAAGAGACCCAGTACTTC. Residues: CASSLAGKETQYF.